This is a list of T cell receptor beta chains from one sample in a study of naive and memory T cell subsets. MiXCR, run by TCRdb on the UMI-ligation and nested PCR reads, gives a single entry per CDR3 protein. In the table there are roughly 99,000 distinct CDR3 sequences, 11% of which are singletons. The sample consisted of naive CD4+ T cells from blood. The receptors derive from a human donor in good health. Each CDR3 is given without its conserved first and last residue.

TRBV2 ASSVGLSVQY
TRBV29-1 SVSAGGRNQPQH
TRBV12-3/TRBV12-4 ASSPRQGAGGYT
TRBV10-3 AISGLAGGPTEQF
TRBV12-3/TRBV12-4 ASSSGGPQH
TRBV18 ASSPFHSGKRTDTQY
TRBV28 ASSSGTASNYGYT
TRBV5-1 ASSSGAIRDEQY
TRBV18 ASSPQGDDTEAF
TRBV12-3/TRBV12-4 AGSGDSNTGELF
TRBV7-3 ASSSLAGGTDEQF
TRBV24-1 ATSDGTEETQY
TRBV4-2 ASSQEKIGLAGALEQY
TRBV28 ASIRGRDEKLF
TRBV7-2 ASSLMAGIYNSPLH
TRBV29-1 SVTRGEKLF
TRBV13 ASRIREGQETQY
TRBV18 ASSPPQGRATEAF
TRBV24-1 ATSDGKVETQY
TRBV28 ASRYQETQY
TRBV28 ANPDSPTDTQY
TRBV15 ATSRGKGRQY
TRBV28 ASERALRGYEQY
TRBV6-1 ASKFGGKETQY
TRBV10-3 AISPFGRAQETQY
TRBV20-1 SAVGTVTGELF
TRBV2 ASSTLAGQETQY
TRBV24-1 ATSDQVIRELF
TRBV11-3 ASSTGADGSPLH
TRBV11-2 ASWRAGRFF
TRBV6-6 ASSFARGAGEKLF
TRBV7-9 ASSKTGQVHTGELF
TRBV7-9 ASSPGTGVQETQY
TRBV7-9 ASSPGTDKPYEQY
TRBV7-9 ASSRETSGGSYEQY
TRBV5-1 ASTQGEAYNEQF
TRBV12-3/TRBV12-4 ASSLRRQVTDTQY
TRBV11-3 ASSDRETQY
TRBV18 ASSPNTDTQY
TRBV25-1 ASSDDRSNSPLH
TRBV4-2 ASSQPAGGGHEQY
TRBV5-1 ASSLDRAGYEQY
TRBV10-3 AIRSLAGEGGSYNEQF
TRBV12-3/TRBV12-4 ASSSRRRSGNTIY
TRBV6-1 ASSEAGGLTTEAF
TRBV10-3 AISESLGKDTQY
TRBV7-9 ASSDGGYGYT
TRBV5-5 ASSLGLVLAGTQETQY
TRBV28 ASSPPLGSSGANVLT
TRBV4-3 ASSRSTSGLNTGELF
TRBV29-1 SAYRGRGTEAF
TRBV28 ASLGQYTDTQY
TRBV19 ASNTGTRGGSQY
TRBV6-2/TRBV6-3 ATRVEVGELF